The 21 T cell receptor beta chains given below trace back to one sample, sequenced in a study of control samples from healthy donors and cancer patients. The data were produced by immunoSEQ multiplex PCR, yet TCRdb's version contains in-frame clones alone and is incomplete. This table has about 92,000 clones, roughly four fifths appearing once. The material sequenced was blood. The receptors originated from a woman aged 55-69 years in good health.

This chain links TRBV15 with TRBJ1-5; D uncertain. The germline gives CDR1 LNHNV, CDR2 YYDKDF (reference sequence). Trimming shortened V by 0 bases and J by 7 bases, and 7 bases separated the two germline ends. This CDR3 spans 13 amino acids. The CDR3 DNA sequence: TGTGCCACCAGCAGAGATCCAGACCAGCCCCAGCATTTT. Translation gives CATSRDPDQPQHF.

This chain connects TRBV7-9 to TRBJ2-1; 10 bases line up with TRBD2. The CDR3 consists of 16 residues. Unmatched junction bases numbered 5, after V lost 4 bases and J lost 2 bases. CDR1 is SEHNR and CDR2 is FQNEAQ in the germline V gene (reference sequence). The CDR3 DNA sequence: TGTGCCAGCAGCTCTCTGAGCGGGGGGGCCTACAATGAGCAGTTCTTC. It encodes CASSSLSGGAYNEQFF.

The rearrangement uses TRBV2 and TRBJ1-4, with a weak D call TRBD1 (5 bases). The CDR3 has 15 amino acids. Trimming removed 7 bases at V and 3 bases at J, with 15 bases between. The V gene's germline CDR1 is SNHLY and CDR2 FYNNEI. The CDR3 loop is CASIAQTDSNEKLFF. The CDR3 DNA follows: TGTGCCAGCATCGCTCAGACAGATTCTAATGAAAAACTGTTTTTT.

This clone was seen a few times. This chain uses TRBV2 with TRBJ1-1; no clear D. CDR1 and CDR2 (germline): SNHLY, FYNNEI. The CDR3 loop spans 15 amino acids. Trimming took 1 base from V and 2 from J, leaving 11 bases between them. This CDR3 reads CASSEEASFNTEAFF. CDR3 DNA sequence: TGTGCCAGCAGTGAAGAGGCATCTTTTAACACTGAAGCTTTCTTT.

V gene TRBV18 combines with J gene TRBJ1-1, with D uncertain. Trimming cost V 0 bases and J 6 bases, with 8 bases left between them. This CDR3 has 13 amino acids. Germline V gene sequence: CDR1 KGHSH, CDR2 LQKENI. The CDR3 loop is CASSPPLRSEAFF. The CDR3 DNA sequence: TGTGCCAGCTCACCACCGTTGAGATCTGAAGCTTTCTTT.

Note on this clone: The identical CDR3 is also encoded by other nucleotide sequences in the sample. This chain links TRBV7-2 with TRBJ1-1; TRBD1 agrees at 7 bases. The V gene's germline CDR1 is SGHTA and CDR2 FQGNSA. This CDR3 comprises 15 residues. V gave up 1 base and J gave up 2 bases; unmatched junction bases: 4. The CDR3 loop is CASSLEGTVNTEAFF. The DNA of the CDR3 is TGTGCCAGCAGCTTAGAAGGGACAGTAAACACTGAAGCTTTCTTT.

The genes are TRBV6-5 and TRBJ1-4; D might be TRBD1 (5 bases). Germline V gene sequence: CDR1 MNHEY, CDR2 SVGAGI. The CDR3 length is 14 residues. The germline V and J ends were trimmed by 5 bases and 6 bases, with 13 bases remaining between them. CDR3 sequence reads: CASSLRDGHEKLFF. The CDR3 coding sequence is TGTGCCAGCAGTCTCCGGGACGGTCATGAAAAACTGTTTTTT.

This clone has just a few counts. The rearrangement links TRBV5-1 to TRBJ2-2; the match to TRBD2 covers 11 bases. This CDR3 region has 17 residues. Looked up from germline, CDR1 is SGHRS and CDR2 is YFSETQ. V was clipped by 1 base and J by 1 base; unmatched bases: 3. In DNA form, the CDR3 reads TGCGCCAGCAGCTTGACTAGCGGGAGAGTGAACACCGGGGAGCTGTTTTTT. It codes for CASSLTSGRVNTGELFF.

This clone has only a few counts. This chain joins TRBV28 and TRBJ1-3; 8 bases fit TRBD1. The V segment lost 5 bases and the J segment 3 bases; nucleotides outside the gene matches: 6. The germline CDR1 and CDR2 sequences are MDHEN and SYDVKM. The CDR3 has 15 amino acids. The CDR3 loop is CASSLGQGYGNTIYF. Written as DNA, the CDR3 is TGTGCCAGCAGTCTCGGACAGGGATATGGAAACACCATATATTTT.

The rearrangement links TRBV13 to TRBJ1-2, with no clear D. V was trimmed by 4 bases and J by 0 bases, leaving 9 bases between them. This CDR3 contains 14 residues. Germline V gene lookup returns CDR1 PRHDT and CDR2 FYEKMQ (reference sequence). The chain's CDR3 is CASSSRSSNYGYTF. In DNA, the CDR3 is TGTGCCAGCAGCTCGCGCTCCTCTAACTATGGCTACACCTTC.

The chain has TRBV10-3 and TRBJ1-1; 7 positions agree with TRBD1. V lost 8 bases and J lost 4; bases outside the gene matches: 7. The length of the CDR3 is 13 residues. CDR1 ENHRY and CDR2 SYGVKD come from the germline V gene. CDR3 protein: CAIGRGVGTEAFF. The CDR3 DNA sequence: TGTGCCATCGGCAGGGGGGTGGGCACTGAAGCTTTCTTT.

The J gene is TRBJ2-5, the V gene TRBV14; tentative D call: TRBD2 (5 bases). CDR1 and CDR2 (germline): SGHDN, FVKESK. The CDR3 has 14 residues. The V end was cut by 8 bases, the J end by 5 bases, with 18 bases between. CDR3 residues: CASAHTGKRETQYF. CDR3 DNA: TGTGCCAGCGCCCACACGGGAAAGCGGGAGACCCAGTACTTC.

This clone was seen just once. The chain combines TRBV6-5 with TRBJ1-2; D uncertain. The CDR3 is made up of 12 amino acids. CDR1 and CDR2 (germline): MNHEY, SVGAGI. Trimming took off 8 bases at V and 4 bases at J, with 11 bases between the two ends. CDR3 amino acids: CASSLSSYGYTF. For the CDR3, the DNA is TGTGCCAGCTCCTTGAGTTCCTATGGCTACACCTTC.

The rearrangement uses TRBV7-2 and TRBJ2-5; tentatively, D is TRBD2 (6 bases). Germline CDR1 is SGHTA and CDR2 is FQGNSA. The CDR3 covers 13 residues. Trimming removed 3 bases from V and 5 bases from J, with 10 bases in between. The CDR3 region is CASSFRLVETQYF. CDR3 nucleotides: TGTGCCAGCAGCTTCCGACTAGTTGAGACCCAGTACTTC.

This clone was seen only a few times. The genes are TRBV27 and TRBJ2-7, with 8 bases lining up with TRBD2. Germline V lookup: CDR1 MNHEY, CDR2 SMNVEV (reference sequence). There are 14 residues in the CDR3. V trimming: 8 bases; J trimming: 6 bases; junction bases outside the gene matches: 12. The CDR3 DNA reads TGTGCCAGCGGGAACGTTAAGCGGGAGAGCGAGCAGTACTTC. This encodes CASGNVKRESEQYF.

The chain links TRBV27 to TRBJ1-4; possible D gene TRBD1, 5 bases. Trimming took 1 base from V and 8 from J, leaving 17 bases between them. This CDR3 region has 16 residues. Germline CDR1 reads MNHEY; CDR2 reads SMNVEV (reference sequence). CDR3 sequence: CASSLWGSTGREKLFF. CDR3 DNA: TGTGCCAGCAGTTTATGGGGCTCCACGGGGAGAGAAAAACTGTTTTTT.

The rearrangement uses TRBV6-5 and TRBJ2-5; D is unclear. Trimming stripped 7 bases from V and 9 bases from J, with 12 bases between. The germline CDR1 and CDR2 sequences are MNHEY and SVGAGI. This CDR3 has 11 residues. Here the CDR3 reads CASTDERPQYF. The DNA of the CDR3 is TGTGCCAGCACCGATGAGCGACCCCAGTACTTC.

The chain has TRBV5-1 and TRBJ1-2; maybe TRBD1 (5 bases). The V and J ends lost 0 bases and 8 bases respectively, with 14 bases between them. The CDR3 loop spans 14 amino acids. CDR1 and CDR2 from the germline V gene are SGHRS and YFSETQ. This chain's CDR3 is CASSLGGRNEGYTF. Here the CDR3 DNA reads TGCGCCAGCAGCTTGGGGGGCCGCAACGAGGGCTACACCTTC. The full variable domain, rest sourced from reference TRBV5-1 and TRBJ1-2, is KAGVTQTPRYLIKTRGQQVTLSCSPISGHRSVSWYQQTPGQGLQFLFEYFSETQRNKGNFPGRFSGRQFSNSRSEMNVSTLELGDSALYLCASSLGGRNEGYTFGSGTRLTVV.

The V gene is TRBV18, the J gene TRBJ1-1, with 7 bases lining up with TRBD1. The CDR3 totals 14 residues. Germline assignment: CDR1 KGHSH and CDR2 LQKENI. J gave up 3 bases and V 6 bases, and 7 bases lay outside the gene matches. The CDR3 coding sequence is TGTGCCAGCTCCCCCAGGGGGGGGTACACTGAAGCTTTCTTT. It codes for CASSPRGGYTEAFF. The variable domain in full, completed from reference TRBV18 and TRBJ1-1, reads NAGVMQNPRHLVRRRGQEARLRCSPMKGHSHVYWYRQLPEEGLKFMVYLQKENIIDESGMPKERFSAEFPKEGPSILRIQQVVRGDSAAYFCASSPRGGYTEAFFGQGTRLTVV.

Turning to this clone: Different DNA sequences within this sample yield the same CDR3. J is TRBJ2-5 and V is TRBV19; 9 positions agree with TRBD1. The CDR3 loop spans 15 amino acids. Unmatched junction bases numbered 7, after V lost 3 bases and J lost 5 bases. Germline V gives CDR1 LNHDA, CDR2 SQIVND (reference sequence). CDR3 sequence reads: CASSILTGGQETQYF. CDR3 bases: TGTGCCAGTAGTATTCTGACAGGGGGACAGGAGACCCAGTACTTC.

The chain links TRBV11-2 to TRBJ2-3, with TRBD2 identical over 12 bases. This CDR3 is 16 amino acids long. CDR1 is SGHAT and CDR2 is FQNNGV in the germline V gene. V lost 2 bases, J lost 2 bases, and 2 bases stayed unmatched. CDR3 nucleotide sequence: TGTGCCAGCAGCTTACGACTAGCGGGGGCCACAGATACGCAGTATTTT. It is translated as CASSLRLAGATDTQYF.